This T cell receptor beta chain was profiled in a study of regulatory T cells in long-lasting Graves disease. Germline loops: CDR1 SGHAT, CDR2 FQNNGV. The CDR3 consists of 16 residues. V lost 2 bases and J lost 0, with 14 bases in between. Time point described: newly diagnosed GD, antithyroid drugs for less than 3 months. RNA extracted from PBMCs served as the sequencing template. There are many counts of this clonotype. Combining iRepertoire HTBI primers with Arm-PCR of CDR3 regions, the authors built TCR beta libraries. TCRdb fed the multiplex PCR reads into MiXCR, producing one record per CDR3 protein. The data contain about 470,000 distinct CDR3 sequences, 15% to 20% of them singletons. Another study also made use of these data, one on T cells in Graves' hyperthyroidism and ophthalmopathy.

This sequence was found in a man in his forties with Graves disease. The chain joins TRBV11-2 to TRBJ2-7; no reliable D call. The source material was peripheral blood mononuclear cells (PBMCs), sampled at new diagnosis, from a patient treated with antithyroid drugs. CDR3 sequence: CASSLKFGGYSYEQYF. The CDR3 DNA reads TGTGCCAGCAGCTTAAAGTTTGGCGGTTACTCCTACGAGCAGTACTTC.